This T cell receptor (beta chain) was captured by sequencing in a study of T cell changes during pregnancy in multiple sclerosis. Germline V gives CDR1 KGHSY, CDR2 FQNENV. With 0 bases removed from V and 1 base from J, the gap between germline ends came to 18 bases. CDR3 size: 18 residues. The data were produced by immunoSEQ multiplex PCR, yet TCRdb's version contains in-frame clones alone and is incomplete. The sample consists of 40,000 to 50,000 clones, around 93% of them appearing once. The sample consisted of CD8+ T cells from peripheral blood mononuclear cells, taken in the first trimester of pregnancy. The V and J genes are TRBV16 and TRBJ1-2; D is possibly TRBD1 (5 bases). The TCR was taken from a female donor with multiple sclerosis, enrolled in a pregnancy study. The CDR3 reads CASSQSTGVTRVNYGYTF. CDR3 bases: TGTGCCAGCAGCCAATCTACGGGGGTTACCCGCGTTAACTATGGCTACACCTTC.